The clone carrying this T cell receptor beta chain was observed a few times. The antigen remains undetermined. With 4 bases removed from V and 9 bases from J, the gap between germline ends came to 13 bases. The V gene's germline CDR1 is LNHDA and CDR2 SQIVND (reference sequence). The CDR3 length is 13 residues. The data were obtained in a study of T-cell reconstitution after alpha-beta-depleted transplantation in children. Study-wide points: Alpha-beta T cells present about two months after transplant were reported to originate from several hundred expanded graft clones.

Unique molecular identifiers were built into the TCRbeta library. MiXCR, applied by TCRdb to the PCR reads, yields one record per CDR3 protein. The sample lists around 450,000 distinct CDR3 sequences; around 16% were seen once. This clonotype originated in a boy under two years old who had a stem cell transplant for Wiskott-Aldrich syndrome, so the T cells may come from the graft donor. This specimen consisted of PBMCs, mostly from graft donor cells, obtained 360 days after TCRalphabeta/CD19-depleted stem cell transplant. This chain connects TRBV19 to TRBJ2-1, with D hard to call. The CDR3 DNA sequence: TGTGCCAGTAGTACGAATGCTGGAAGTGAGCAGTTCTTC. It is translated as CASSTNAGSEQFF.